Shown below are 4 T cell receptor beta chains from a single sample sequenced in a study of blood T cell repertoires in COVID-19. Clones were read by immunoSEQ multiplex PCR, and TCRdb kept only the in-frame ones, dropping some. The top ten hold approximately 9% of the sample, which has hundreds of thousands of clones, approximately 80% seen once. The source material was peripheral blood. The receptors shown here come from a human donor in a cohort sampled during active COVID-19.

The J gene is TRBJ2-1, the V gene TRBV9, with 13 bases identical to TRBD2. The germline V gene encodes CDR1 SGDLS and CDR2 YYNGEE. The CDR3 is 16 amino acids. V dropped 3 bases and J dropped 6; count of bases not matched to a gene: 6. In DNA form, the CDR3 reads TGTGCCAGCAGCGCCTTACTAGCGGGGGGGCTCAATGAGCAGTTCTTC. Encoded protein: CASSALLAGGLNEQFF.

The DNA of the CDR3 is TGCGCCAGCAGCTTGGGGCCCCGGGGCACAGATACGCAGTATTTT. It translates to CASSLGPRGTDTQYF. The chain is built from TRBV5-1 and TRBJ2-3; D gene uncertain. The CDR3 spans 15 residues. From germline, CDR1 is SGHRS and CDR2 YFSETQ. V was pared by 0 bases and J by 1 base, with 9 bases between.

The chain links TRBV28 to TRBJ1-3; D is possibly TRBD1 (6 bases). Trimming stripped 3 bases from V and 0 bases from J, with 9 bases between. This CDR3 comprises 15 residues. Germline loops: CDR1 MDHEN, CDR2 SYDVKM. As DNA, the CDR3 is TGTGCCAGCAGTTTGAGACAGGTCTCTGGAAACACCATATATTTT. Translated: CASSLRQVSGNTIYF.

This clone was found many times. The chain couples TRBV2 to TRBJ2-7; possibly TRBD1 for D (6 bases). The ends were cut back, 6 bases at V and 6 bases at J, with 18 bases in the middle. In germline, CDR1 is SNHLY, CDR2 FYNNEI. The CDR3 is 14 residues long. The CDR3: CASRDSGGPLEQYF. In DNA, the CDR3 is TGTGCCAGCAGGGACAGCGGAGGTCCCCTCGAGCAGTACTTC.